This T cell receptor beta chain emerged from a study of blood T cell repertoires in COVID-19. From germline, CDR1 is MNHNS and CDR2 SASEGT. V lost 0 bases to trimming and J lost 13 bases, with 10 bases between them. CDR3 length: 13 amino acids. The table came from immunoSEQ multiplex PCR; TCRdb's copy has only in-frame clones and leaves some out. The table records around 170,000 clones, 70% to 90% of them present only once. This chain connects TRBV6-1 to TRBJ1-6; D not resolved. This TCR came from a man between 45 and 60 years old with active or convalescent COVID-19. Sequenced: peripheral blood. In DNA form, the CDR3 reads TGTGCCAGCAGTGAAGCACGGGTTTTGCCCCTCCACTTT. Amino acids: CASSEARVLPLHF.